The 24 T cell receptor beta chains reported below all come from one sample, sequenced in a study of naive and memory T cell subsets. These receptors are not linked to any known antigen. General study findings and limits: Especially in CD8 cells, naive repertoires contained a few larger clonotypes, possibly CD45RA-re-expressing memory cells.

The beta constant-region primer was an equimolar mix of two oligonucleotides covering TRBC1 and TRBC2. The ligated cDNA underwent four PCR rounds using SP2 and nested alpha and beta constant-region primers. TCRdb used MiXCR to reprocess the UMI-ligation and nested PCR reads, holding one entry per CDR3 protein. The table lists about 150,000 distinct CDR3 sequences, 20% to 25% of them singletons, with 0.085% to 0.11% in the top ten. Sequenced input: naive CD4+ T cells from blood. These TCRs come from a human donor in good health.

This clonotype was detected only a few times. The J gene is TRBJ1-4, the V gene TRBV12-3 or TRBV12-4, with 8 bases matching TRBD1. The CDR3 is made up of 16 amino acids. The junction had 9 bases not matched to a gene; V was cut back by 6 bases and J by 3 bases. The CDR3 nucleotides are TGTGCCAGCAGACCCAACAGGGGGGGGGCTAATGAAAAACTGTTTTTT. Protein: CASRPNRGGANEKLFF.

This clonotype appeared many times. The rearrangement links TRBV29-1 to TRBJ1-2; D unresolved. The CDR3 is 13 amino acids. CDR1 and CDR2 (germline): SQVTM, ANQGSEA. The ends were cut back, 0 bases at V and 8 bases at J, with 13 bases in the middle. The CDR3 sequence is CSVEDLWEIGYTF. CDR3 bases: TGCAGCGTTGAAGATCTTTGGGAGATAGGCTACACCTTC.

This clonotype was found a few times. This sequence joins TRBV12-3 or TRBV12-4 and TRBJ2-3; 11 bases are shared with TRBD2. The CDR3 extends over 17 amino acids. Germline trimming cut 4 bases from V and 2 bases from J; bases unmatched to any gene: 8. CDR3 coding DNA: TGTGCCAGCAGTTCCTCGGGACTAGCGGCGTTCACAGATACGCAGTATTTT. Translation: CASSSSGLAAFTDTQYF.

This clonotype was seen only a few times. The V and J genes are TRBV12-5 and TRBJ2-5; D remains unclear. The V gene's germline CDR1 is LGHNT and CDR2 FRNRAP. The V end was cut by 1 base, the J end by 2 bases, with 14 bases between. The CDR3 is made up of 16 amino acids. The CDR3 is CASGLGSISEQETQYF. The DNA of the CDR3 is TGTGCTAGTGGTTTGGGGTCAATCAGCGAGCAAGAGACCCAGTACTTC.

This clonotype was seen at least ten times. V is TRBV11-2 and J is TRBJ2-7; D gene unclear. Per the germline V gene, CDR1 is SGHAT and CDR2 is FQNNGV. There are 13 residues in the CDR3. Trimming removed 5 bases from V and 2 bases from J, with 10 bases in between. CDR3 sequence reads: CASSPLRPYEQYF. CDR3 DNA: TGTGCCAGCAGCCCCTTGCGCCCCTACGAGCAGTACTTC.

This clonotype was picked up a small number of times. V gene TRBV27 combines with J gene TRBJ2-1; D possibly corresponds to TRBD1 (5 bases). This CDR3 contains 16 residues. The V gene's germline CDR1 is MNHEY and CDR2 SMNVEV (reference sequence). V gave up 8 bases and J gave up 2 bases, with 19 bases separating them. CDR3 region: CASSVKGLPPYNEQFF. The CDR3 DNA follows: TGTGCCAGCTCCGTTAAGGGGCTACCCCCCTACAATGAGCAGTTCTTC.

The rearrangement links TRBV29-1 to TRBJ2-5; 8 bases line up with TRBD1. V lost 6 bases and J lost 1; bases outside the gene matches: 4. The CDR3 has 13 amino acids. CDR1 and CDR2 from the germline V gene are SQVTM and ANQGSEA. The CDR3 region is CSVETGAQETQYF. CDR3 DNA sequence: TGCAGCGTGGAGACAGGGGCCCAAGAGACCCAGTACTTC.

This sequence joins TRBV12-3 or TRBV12-4 and TRBJ2-7; 7 positions match TRBD1. This CDR3 is built from 14 residues. Trimming cost V 4 bases and J 2 bases; bases outside gene matches: 5. CDR3 sequence reads: CASSSWDRTYEQYF. Here the CDR3 DNA reads TGTGCCAGCAGTTCCTGGGACAGAACCTACGAGCAGTACTTC.

This clonotype was observed at least ten times. As the CDR3 is not closed by the conserved phenylalanine or tryptophan, this likely results from a read error. It is unclear where the CDR3 begins or ends on the DNA, so no DNA is shown, and the CDR3 is as TCRdb lists it. The J gene is TRBJ2-7, the V gene TRBV29-1; the table's D call, TRBD1, has no DNA check behind it. The CDR3 is 14 residues long, counting both termini. Germline CDR1 and CDR2: SQVTM and ANQGSEA. CDR3 sequence: CSVETRDRGRDLLY.

This clonotype has ten or more counts. The V call is TRBV7-9, the J call TRBJ1-5; the D gene is possibly TRBD1 (6 bases). CDR1 is SEHNR and CDR2 is FQNEAQ in the germline V gene (reference sequence). The length of the CDR3 is 14 residues. The ends were cut back, 10 bases at V and 3 bases at J, with 16 bases in the middle. CDR3 sequence: CAIQSGQNNQPQHF. The CDR3 nucleotides read TGTGCCATTCAATCAGGACAGAACAATCAGCCCCAGCATTTT.

This clonotype was observed a handful of times. V gene TRBV7-2 combines with J gene TRBJ2-1, with 13 bases aligning to TRBD2. With 4 bases clipped from V and 2 bases from J, the junction kept 5 bases outside the gene matches. Germline CDR1 is SGHTA and CDR2 is FQGNSA. CDR3 length: 17 residues. CDR3 sequence (DNA): TGTGCCAGCAGCTCATGGGGACTAGCGGGGACCTACAATGAGCAGTTCTTC. This translates into CASSSWGLAGTYNEQFF. The variable domain in full, with the rest retrieved from reference TRBV7-2 and TRBJ2-1, is GAGVSQSPSNKVTEKGKDVELRCDPISGHTALYWYRQSLGQGLEFLIYFQGNSAPDKSGLPSDRFSAERTGGSVSTLTIQRTQQEDSAVYLCASSSWGLAGTYNEQFFGPGTRLTVL.

The genes are TRBV5-1 and TRBJ2-5; 7 nucleotides match TRBD1. Unmatched junction bases numbered 14, after V lost 4 bases and J lost 5 bases. The CDR3 contains 16 residues. Looked up from germline, CDR1 is SGHRS and CDR2 is YFSETQ. The CDR3 DNA sequence: TGCGCCAGCAGCCCGCCCGCGACAGGGTGGGGGGAGACCCAGTACTTC. This translates into CASSPPATGWGETQYF.

The rearrangement links TRBV12-3 or TRBV12-4 to TRBJ1-1; 10 nucleotides align to TRBD1. The CDR3 totals 14 residues. With V trimmed by 1 base and J by 11 bases, 7 bases remained unmatched. The CDR3 loop reads CASSLGQGATSAFF. CDR3 DNA: TGTGCCAGCAGTTTAGGACAGGGGGCTACATCGGCTTTCTTT.

This clonotype was seen repeatedly, ten times or more. The gene calls are TRBV29-1 and TRBJ2-7, with D tentatively TRBD1 (5 bases). The CDR3 is made up of 14 amino acids. CDR1 and CDR2 from the germline V gene are SQVTM and ANQGSEA. Trimming took off 1 base at V and 2 bases at J, with 12 bases between the two ends. CDR3 protein: CSVEVPRAPYEQYF. The CDR3 nucleotides are TGCAGCGTTGAAGTGCCCAGGGCGCCCTACGAGCAGTACTTC.

This clonotype was detected a few times. The rearrangement uses TRBV5-5 and TRBJ2-1; D uncertain. Germline-derived CDR1 and CDR2 are SGHKS and YYEKEE (reference sequence). The CDR3 contains 17 residues. V lost 4 bases and J lost 0, with 17 bases in between. CDR3 coding DNA: TGTGCCAGCAGCCTATGGTCTCCGGCTAGCTCCTACAATGAGCAGTTCTTC. The encoded protein is CASSLWSPASSYNEQFF. Combining the CDR3 with reference TRBV5-5 and TRBJ2-1 gives the whole variable domain DAGVTQSPTHLIKTRGQQVTLRCSPISGHKSVSWYQQVLGQGPQFIFQYYEKEERGRGNFPDRFSARQFPNYSSELNVNALLLGDSALYLCASSLWSPASSYNEQFFGPGTRLTVL.

The chain is built from TRBV6-2 or TRBV6-3 and TRBJ2-1; D could derive from TRBD1 or TRBD2 (6 bases each). CDR3 length: 16 amino acids. In germline, CDR1 is MNHEY, CDR2 SVGEGT. V was shortened by 7 bases and J by 0 bases, with 16 bases between the two germline ends. DNA for the CDR3: TGTGCCAGCATATCCAGGGGTAGCGGCTCCTACAATGAGCAGTTCTTC. Translated: CASISRGSGSYNEQFF.

The table lists this clonotype with a few counts. The rearrangement joins TRBV9 to TRBJ2-3; D is ambiguous. CDR1 is SGDLS and CDR2 is YYNGEE in the germline V gene. The CDR3 runs to 16 residues. V was cut by 4 bases and J by 4 bases, with 19 bases left in between. For the CDR3, the DNA is TGTGCCAGCAGCCCCCGCGAAGGAAACCCGTCAGATACGCAGTATTTT. As protein: CASSPREGNPSDTQYF.

V is TRBV5-6 and J is TRBJ1-3, with TRBD1 matching over 8 bases. Germline-derived CDR1 and CDR2 are SGHDT and YYEEEE. The CDR3 covers 13 residues. With V trimmed by 3 bases and J by 4 bases, 0 bases remained unmatched. CDR3 in amino acids: CASSWDRGNTIYF. DNA for the CDR3: TGTGCCAGCAGCTGGGACAGGGGAAACACCATATATTTT.

The chain combines TRBV6-2 or TRBV6-3 with TRBJ1-3; D may be TRBD1 (5 bases). Trimming took off 7 bases at V and 2 bases at J, with 18 bases between the two ends. The CDR3 consists of 16 residues. Per germline, CDR1 MNHEY and CDR2 SVGEGT. The CDR3 loop reads CASTTGAAKTGNTIYF. The CDR3 bases are TGTGCCAGCACCACCGGGGCAGCGAAAACTGGAAACACCATATATTTT.

V gene TRBV15 combines with J gene TRBJ2-1; a possible D gene is TRBD2 (5 bases). CDR1 and CDR2 from the germline V gene are LNHNV and YYDKDF (reference sequence). The CDR3 spans 17 residues. Trimming removed 0 bases at V and 0 bases at J, with 12 bases between. The CDR3: CATSRDWSGGSYNEQFF. In DNA, the CDR3 is TGTGCCACCAGCAGAGATTGGAGCGGAGGCTCCTACAATGAGCAGTTCTTC.

V usage is TRBV12-3 or TRBV12-4 and J usage is TRBJ2-1; 8 bases match TRBD2. J lost 2 bases, V lost 5 bases, and 14 bases had no gene match. The CDR3 consists of 18 residues. CDR3: CASSPLHSGNNPYNEQFF. The CDR3 DNA is TGTGCCAGCAGTCCCCTACATAGCGGGAACAATCCCTACAATGAGCAGTTCTTC.

The CDR3: CSVRNTYEQYF. The CDR3 DNA is TGCAGTGTCCGTAATACCTACGAGCAGTACTTC. The rearrangement uses TRBV20-1 and TRBJ2-7, with D unclear. The CDR3 consists of 11 residues. V lost 7 bases and J lost 2, with 9 bases in between. Germline CDR1 DFQATT, CDR2 SNEGSKA (reference sequence).

This chain joins TRBV10-1 and TRBJ2-2; D is tentatively TRBD1 or TRBD2 (5 bases each). Germline V gene data show CDR1 as WNHNN and CDR2 as SYGVQD (reference sequence). The CDR3 has 12 residues. V was pared by 10 bases and J by 1 base, with 7 bases between. CDR3 sequence reads: CATGRNTGELFF. The CDR3 region has the DNA TGCGCCACGGGACGGAACACCGGGGAGCTGTTTTTT.

J is TRBJ1-2 and V is TRBV18; D is perhaps TRBD1 (5 bases). Germline loops: CDR1 KGHSH, CDR2 LQKENI. CDR3 size: 12 residues. Trimming cost V 4 bases and J 7 bases, with 10 bases left between them. CDR3 DNA: TGTGCCAGCTCACATCCAGGGACTGGCTACACCTTC. Translating it yields CASSHPGTGYTF. Based on the CDR3 plus reference TRBV18 and TRBJ1-2, the full variable domain is NAGVMQNPRHLVRRRGQEARLRCSPMKGHSHVYWYRQLPEEGLKFMVYLQKENIIDESGMPKERFSAEFPKEGPSILRIQQVVRGDSAAYFCASSHPGTGYTFGSGTRLTVV.